The rows below give T cell receptor beta chains drawn from one sample of a study of control samples from healthy donors and cancer patients. TCRdb keeps only in-frame clones here, not all; method: immunoSEQ multiplex PCR. The sample carries about 100,000 clones, roughly 87% recorded once. The material sequenced was blood. These receptors originate from a woman in her fifties or sixties in good health. The CDR3 runs from the conserved cysteine through the conserved F or W. Fields, in order: clone size, J gene, V gene, D gene, CDR3 DNA, CDR3 protein. The D gene is left open where the match is weak. Clone size is stated in some rows and not others, as once, few, many or a class when expanded.

>-|TRBJ2-3|TRBV7-2|TRBD2
TGTGCCAGCAGCTTAGCGTCTAGCGGGAAGACAGATACGCAGTATTTT
CASSLASSGKTDTQYF
>-|TRBJ2-7|TRBV15|TRBD2
TGTGCCACCAGCACACTAGCGGGGTTATCATACGAGCAGTACTTC
CATSTLAGLSYEQYF
>-|TRBJ2-4|TRBV30|-
TGTGCCTGGAGTCTCCCCAGGGTCAAAAACATTCAGTACTTC
CAWSLPRVKNIQYF
>-|TRBJ1-1|TRBV6-5|-
TGTGCCAGCTCTCCCCGAATGAACACTGAAGCTTTCTTT
CASSPRMNTEAFF
>-|TRBJ1-6|TRBV6-5|TRBD1
TGTGCCAGCAGGGGGACAGCAGATAATTCACCCCTCCACTTT
CASRGTADNSPLHF
>-|TRBJ2-1|TRBV7-2|TRBD2
TGTGCCAGCAGGCAAAATCTAGCGGGAGCCGTCAATGAGCAGTTCTTC
CASRQNLAGAVNEQFF
>-|TRBJ1-2|TRBV20-1|-
TGCAGTGCTAGAGATCGGTTCTCCTTCTTC
CSARDRFSFF
>-|TRBJ2-7|TRBV14|-
TGTGCCAGCAGCCGGAGGACTCACTACGAGCAGTACTTC
CASSRRTHYEQYF
>-|TRBJ1-4|TRBV15|-
TGTGCCACCAGCAGAGACCTGGGGGTCAAACTGTTTTTT
CATSRDLGVKLFF
>once|TRBJ2-3|TRBV12-3/TRBV12-4|-
TGTGCCAGCAGTGTGATTAGAGGAGATACGCAGTATTTT
CASSVIRGDTQYF
>few|TRBJ2-2|TRBV14|-
TGTGCCAGCAGTGTCACTAGTTGGACCGGGGAGCTGTTTTTT
CASSVTSWTGELFF
>-|TRBJ2-2|TRBV24-1|-
TGTGCCACCAGTGACCAGGGACTCGGGGAGCTGTTTTTT
CATSDQGLGELFF
>-|TRBJ1-6|TRBV4-3|-
TGCGCCAGCAGCCCGGCCTATAATTCACCCCTCCACTTT
CASSPAYNSPLHF
>-|TRBJ2-1|TRBV9|-
TGTGCCAGCAGCGTAGTAGGAGGGGGTGCGGGCAATGAGCAGTTCTTC
CASSVVGGGAGNEQFF